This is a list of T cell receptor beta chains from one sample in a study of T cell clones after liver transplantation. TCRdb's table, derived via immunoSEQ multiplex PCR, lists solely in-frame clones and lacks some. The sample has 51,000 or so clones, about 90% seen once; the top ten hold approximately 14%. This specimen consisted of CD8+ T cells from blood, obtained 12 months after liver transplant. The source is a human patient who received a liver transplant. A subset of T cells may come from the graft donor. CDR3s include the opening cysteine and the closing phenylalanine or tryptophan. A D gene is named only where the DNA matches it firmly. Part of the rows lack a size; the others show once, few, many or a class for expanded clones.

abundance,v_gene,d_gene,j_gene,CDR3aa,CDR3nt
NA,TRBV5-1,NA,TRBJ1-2,CASTNGHGYTF,TGCGCCAGCACCAACGGCCATGGCTACACCTTC
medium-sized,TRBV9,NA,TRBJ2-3,CASSVTRLDTQYF,TGTGCCAGCAGCGTTACTAGGTTAGATACGCAGTATTTT
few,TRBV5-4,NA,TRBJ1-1,CASSLLQYTEAFF,TGTGCCAGCAGCTTGCTCCAGTACACTGAAGCTTTCTTT
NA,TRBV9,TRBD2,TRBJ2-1,CASSERDGSSYNEQFF,TGTGCCAGCAGCGAGCGGGACGGAAGCTCCTACAATGAGCAGTTCTTC
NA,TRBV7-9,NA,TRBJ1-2,CASSLGRATAGGYTF,TGTGCCAGCAGCTTGGGAAGAGCCACAGCGGGTGGCTACACCTTC
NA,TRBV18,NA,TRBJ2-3,CASSPPGALGPHTDTQYF,TGTGCCAGCTCACCACCGGGAGCCTTGGGACCACACACAGATACGCAGTATTTT
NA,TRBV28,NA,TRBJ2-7,CATEGGVYEQYF,TGTGCCACCGAGGGGGGGGTCTACGAGCAGTACTTC
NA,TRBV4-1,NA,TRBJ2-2,CASSQDMITGELFF,TGCGCCAGCAGCCAAGATATGATCACCGGGGAGCTGTTTTTT
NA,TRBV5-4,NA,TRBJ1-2,CATKDWGGRGYTF,TGTGCCACCAAAGATTGGGGGGGCCGTGGCTACACCTTC
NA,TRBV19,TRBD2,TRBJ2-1,CASSIDSGRTPYNEQFF,TGTGCCAGTAGTATAGACAGCGGGAGGACCCCCTACAATGAGCAGTTCTTC
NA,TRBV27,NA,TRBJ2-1,CASSFWETGNEQFF,TGTGCCAGCAGTTTTTGGGAAACCGGCAATGAGCAGTTCTTC
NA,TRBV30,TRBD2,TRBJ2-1,CAWSGILALSYNEQFF,TGTGCCTGGAGTGGCATACTAGCGCTATCCTACAATGAGCAGTTCTTC
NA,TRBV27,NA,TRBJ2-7,CASSLSRGAGQSYEQYF,TGTGCCAGCAGTTTATCTCGGGGGGCGGGACAGTCCTACGAGCAGTACTTC
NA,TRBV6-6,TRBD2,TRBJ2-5,CASSYPPGGARETQYF,TGTGCCAGCAGTTACCCCCCGGGGGGGGCGCGGGAGACCCAGTACTTC
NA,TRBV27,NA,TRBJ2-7,CASSGRQVGYEQYF,TGTGCCAGCAGTGGAAGACAGGTGGGCTACGAGCAGTACTTC
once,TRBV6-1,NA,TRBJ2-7,CASSEAGPYEQYF,TGTGCCAGCAGTGAAGCGGGACCCTACGAGCAGTACTTC
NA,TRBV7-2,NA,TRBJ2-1,CASSLTGYNEQFF,TGTGCCAGCAGCTTAACCGGTTACAATGAGCAGTTCTTC
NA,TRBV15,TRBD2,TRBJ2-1,CATSRESSGIKSSYNEQFF,TGTGCCACCAGCAGAGAATCTAGCGGGATAAAAAGCTCCTACAATGAGCAGTTCTTC
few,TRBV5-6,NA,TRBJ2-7,CASSLAPIAARTYEQYF,TGTGCCAGCAGCTTGGCCCCTATTGCAGCTAGGACCTACGAGCAGTACTTC
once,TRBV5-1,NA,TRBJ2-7,CASSFSGDTYEQYF,TGCGCCAGCAGCTTCTCCGGGGACACCTACGAGCAGTACTTC
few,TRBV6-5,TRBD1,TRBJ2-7,CATTGTANLEQYF,TGTGCCACCACCGGGACAGCAAACCTCGAGCAGTACTTC
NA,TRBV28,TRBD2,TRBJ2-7,CASSPGLERYEQYF,TGTGCCAGCTCGCCGGGACTAGAGCGGTACGAGCAGTACTTC
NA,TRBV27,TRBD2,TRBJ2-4,CASSLSAGGQNIQYF,TGTGCCAGCAGTTTATCTGCGGGAGGTCAAAACATTCAGTACTTC
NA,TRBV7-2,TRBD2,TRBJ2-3,CASSLRTSGLTDTQYF,TGTGCCAGCAGCCTCCGGACTAGCGGGCTAACAGATACGCAGTATTTT
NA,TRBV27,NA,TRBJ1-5,CASSLGWLSTQHF,TGTGCCAGCAGTTTAGGTTGGCTATCGACCCAGCATTTT
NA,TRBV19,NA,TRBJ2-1,CASSIGSPSSYNEQFF,TGTGCCAGTAGTATAGGTTCTCCCAGCTCCTACAATGAGCAGTTCTTC
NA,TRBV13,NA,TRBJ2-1,CASSLPRLRDEQFF,TGTGCCAGCAGCTTACCCCGGCTCAGGGATGAGCAGTTCTTC
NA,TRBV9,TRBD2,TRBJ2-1,CASSVAGGGRYHNEQFF,TGTGCCAGCAGCGTAGCGGGTGGCGGGAGGTACCACAATGAGCAGTTCTTC
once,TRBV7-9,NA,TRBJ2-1,CASSLTGAYNEQFF,TGTGCCAGCAGCTTAACGGGAGCCTACAATGAGCAGTTCTTC
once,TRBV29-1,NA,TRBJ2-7,CSVEDQGRVGEQYF,TGCAGCGTTGAAGATCAGGGCAGGGTCGGCGAGCAGTACTTC
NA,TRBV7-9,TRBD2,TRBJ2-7,CASSSGLAGGIYEQYF,TGTGCCAGCAGCTCGGGACTAGCGGGAGGGATCTACGAGCAGTACTTC
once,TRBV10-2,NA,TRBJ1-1,CASSEPTLNTEAFF,TGCGCCAGCAGTGAGCCCACCCTGAACACTGAAGCTTTCTTT
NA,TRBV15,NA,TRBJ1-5,CATSPEWPNQPQHF,TGTGCCACCAGCCCAGAATGGCCAAATCAGCCCCAGCATTTT
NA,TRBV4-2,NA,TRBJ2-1,CASSRVAEERAGEQFF,TGTGCCAGCAGCCGCGTGGCTGAAGAGAGGGCTGGTGAGCAGTTCTTC
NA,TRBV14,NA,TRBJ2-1,CASSRTGIYNEQFF,TGTGCCAGCAGCCGCACAGGGATATACAATGAGCAGTTCTTC
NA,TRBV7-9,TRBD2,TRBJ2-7,CASSLHAGVFSYEQYF,TGTGCCAGCAGCTTACATGCGGGAGTCTTTTCCTACGAGCAGTACTTC
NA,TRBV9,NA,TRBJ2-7,CASSLGPQPHEQYF,TGTGCCAGCAGCCTGGGACCTCAACCCCACGAGCAGTACTTC
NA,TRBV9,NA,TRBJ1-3,CASSVDSLSGNTIYF,TGTGCCAGCAGCGTAGACAGCCTCTCTGGAAACACCATATATTTT
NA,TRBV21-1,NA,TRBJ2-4,CASSPRTSGHLNGDIQYF,TGTGCCAGCAGCCCCCGAACTAGCGGACACTTAAATGGGGACATTCAGTACTTC
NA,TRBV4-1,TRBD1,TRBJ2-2,CASSHAGTANTGELFF,TGCGCCAGCAGCCATGCCGGGACAGCGAACACCGGGGAGCTGTTTTTT
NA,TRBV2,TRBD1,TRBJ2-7,CASSLVDRVSYEQYF,TGTGCCAGCAGTCTTGTTGACAGGGTTTCCTACGAGCAGTACTTC
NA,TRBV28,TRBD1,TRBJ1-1,CASSRGTATSMMNTEAFF,TGTGCCAGCAGTCGGGGGACAGCTACTTCGATGATGAACACTGAAGCTTTCTTT
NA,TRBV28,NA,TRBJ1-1,CASNPLRVNTEAFF,TGTGCCAGCAACCCCCTGAGAGTGAACACTGAAGCTTTCTTT
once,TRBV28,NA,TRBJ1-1,CASSLFAGILANTEAFF,TGTGCCAGCAGTTTATTCGCAGGGATACTGGCGAACACTGAAGCTTTCTTT
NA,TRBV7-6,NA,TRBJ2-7,CASSYGDFSYEQYF,TGTGCCAGCAGCTACGGGGACTTCTCCTACGAGCAGTACTTC
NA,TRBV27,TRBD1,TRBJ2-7,CASQTTGGSYEQYF,TGTGCCAGCCAGACGACAGGGGGCTCCTACGAGCAGTACTTC
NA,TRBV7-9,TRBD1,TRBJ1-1,CASSRDRGQSTEAFF,TGTGCCAGCAGTCGAGACAGGGGGCAAAGCACTGAAGCTTTCTTT
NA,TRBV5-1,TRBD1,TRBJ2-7,CASSLGTGGYEQYF,TGCGCCAGCAGCTTGGGGACAGGGGGCTACGAGCAGTACTTC